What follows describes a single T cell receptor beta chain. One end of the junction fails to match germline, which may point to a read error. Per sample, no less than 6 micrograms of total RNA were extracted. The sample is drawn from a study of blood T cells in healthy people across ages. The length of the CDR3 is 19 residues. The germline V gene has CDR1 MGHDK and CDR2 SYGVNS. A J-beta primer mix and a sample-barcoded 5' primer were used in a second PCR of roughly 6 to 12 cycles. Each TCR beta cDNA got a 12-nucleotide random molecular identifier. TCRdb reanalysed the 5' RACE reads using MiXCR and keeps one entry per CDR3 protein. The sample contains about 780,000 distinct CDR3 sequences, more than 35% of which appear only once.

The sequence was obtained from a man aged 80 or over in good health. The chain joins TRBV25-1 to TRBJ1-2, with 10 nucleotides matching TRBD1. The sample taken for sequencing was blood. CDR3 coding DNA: TGTGCCAGCAGCAAGACCAACCGGGACAGGGGCCCTGGCGGCTATGGCTGCACCTTC. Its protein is CASSKTNRDRGPGGYGCTF.